This T cell receptor beta chain is from a study of shared clonotypes between healthy human individuals. General study findings and limits: Several donors had around 5.2% of their naive CD4 clonotypes in common. What naive subsets generally showed was a larger estimated richness than memory subsets showed. Shared clonotypes across all four donors exceeded non-shared ones in generation probability.

Original analysis: ImmunoSEQ output lacked quality scores and full-length reads, limiting matched filtering. TCRdb keeps only in-frame clones here, not all; method: immunoSEQ multiplex PCR. Clone size and V and J calls were adopted from that table, with D and trimming inferred from the DNA. The profile covers fewer than 3 million clones, with roughly 92% appearing a single time and 0.37% taken by the ten largest. In regard to this clone: The antigen is unknown. The junction and the germline gene differ at one end; a read error may be behind it.

The CDR3 length is 16 residues. Germline lookup yields CDR1 LGHNA and CDR2 YSLEER. The clonotype was recovered from a man aged 18 to 35 in good health. Some clones in this sample may be carry-over from other donors' samples. V is TRBV4-3 and J is TRBJ1-5; 8 positions agree with TRBD1. Sequences were obtained from naive CD4+ T cells from PBMCs. Subset described: CD45RA+ positively selected. CDR3 region: CASSRYRGDSDQPQHF. The CDR3 DNA follows: TGCGCCAGCAGCCGATACAGGGGGGATAGCGATCAGCCCCAGCATTTT.